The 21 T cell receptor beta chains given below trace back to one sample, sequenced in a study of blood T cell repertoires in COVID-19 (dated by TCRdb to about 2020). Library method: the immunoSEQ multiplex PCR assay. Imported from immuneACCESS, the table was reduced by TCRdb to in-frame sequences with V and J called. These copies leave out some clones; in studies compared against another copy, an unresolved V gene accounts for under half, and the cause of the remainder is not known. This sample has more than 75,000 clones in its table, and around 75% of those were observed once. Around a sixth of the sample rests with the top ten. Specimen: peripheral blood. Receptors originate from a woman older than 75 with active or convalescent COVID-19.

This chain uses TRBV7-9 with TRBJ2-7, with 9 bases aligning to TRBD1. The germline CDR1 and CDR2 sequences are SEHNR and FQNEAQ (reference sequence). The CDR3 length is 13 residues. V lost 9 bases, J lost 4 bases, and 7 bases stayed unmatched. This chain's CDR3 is CARSRDREYEQYF. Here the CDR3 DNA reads TGTGCCAGGAGCCGGGACAGGGAATACGAGCAGTACTTC. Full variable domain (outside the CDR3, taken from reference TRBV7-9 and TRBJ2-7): DTGVSQNPRHKITKRGQNVTFRCDPISEHNRLYWYRQTLGQGPEFLTYFQNEAQLEKSRLLSDRFSAERPKGSFSTLEIQRTEQGDSAMYLCARSRDREYEQYFGPGTRLTVT.

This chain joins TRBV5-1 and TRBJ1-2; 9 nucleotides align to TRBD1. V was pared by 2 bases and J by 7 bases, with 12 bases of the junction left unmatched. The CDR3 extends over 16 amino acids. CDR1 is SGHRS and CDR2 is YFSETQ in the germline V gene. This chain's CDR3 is CASSFGRGGQGAGYTF. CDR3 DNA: TGCGCCAGCAGCTTTGGCCGCGGGGGACAGGGTGCTGGCTACACCTTC.

This CDR3 reads CATARTGPEQYF. The CDR3, as DNA: TGTGCCACCGCCCGGACAGGGCCCGAGCAGTACTTC. The chain employs TRBV11-2 and TRBJ2-7, with 8 bases identical to TRBD1. CDR1 and CDR2 from the germline V gene are SGHAT and FQNNGV. The J segment lost 6 bases and the V segment lost 10 bases, leaving 8 bases of the junction unmatched. The CDR3 is 12 residues long. The full variable domain, with the rest looked up from reference TRBV11-2 and TRBJ2-7, is EAGVAQSPRYKIIEKRQSVAFWCNPISGHATLYWYQQILGQGPKLLIQFQNNGVVDDSQLPKDRFSAERLKGVDSTLKIQPAKLEDSAVYLCATARTGPEQYFGPGTRLTVT.

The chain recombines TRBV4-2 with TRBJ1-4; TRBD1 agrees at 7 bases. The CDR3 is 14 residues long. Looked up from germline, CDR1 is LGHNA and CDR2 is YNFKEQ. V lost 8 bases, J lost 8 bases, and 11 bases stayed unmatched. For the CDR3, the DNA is TGTGCCAGCGCCGCCGGGACAGCGGCGGAAAAACTGTTTTTT. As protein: CASAAGTAAEKLFF.

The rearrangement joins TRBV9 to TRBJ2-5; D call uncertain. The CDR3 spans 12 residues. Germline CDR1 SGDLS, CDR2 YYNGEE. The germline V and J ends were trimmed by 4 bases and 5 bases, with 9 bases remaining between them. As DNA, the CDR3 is TGTGCCAGCAGCCGGGTTGAGGAGACCCAGTACTTC. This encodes CASSRVEETQYF.

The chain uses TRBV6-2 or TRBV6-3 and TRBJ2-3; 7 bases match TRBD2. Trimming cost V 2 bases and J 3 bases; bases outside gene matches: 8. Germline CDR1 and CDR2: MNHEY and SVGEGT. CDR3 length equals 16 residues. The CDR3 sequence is CASSYATGGGTDTQYF. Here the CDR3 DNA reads TGTGCCAGCAGTTACGCGACGGGAGGAGGGACAGATACGCAGTATTTT.

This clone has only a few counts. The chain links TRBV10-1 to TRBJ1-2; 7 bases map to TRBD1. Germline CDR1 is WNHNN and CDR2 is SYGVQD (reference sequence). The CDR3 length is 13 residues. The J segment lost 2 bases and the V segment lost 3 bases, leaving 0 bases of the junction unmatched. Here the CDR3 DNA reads TGCGCCAGCAGTGACAGGGGGAACTATGGCTACACCTTC. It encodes CASSDRGNYGYTF.

The chain's CDR3 is CASSSIGAGGPSRGTQYF. The DNA of the CDR3 is TGTGCCAGCAGCTCAATCGGAGCGGGGGGCCCCTCCAGGGGTACGCAGTATTTT. The J gene is TRBJ2-3, the V gene TRBV7-3; 9 positions match TRBD2. The germline V gene encodes CDR1 SGHTA and CDR2 FQGTGA. The CDR3 runs 18 residues. Trimming at V came to 4 bases and at J to 8 bases, leaving 19 bases not matched to a gene. The full variable domain, with the rest looked up from reference TRBV7-3 and TRBJ2-3, is GAGVSQTPSNKVTEKGKYVELRCDPISGHTALYWYRQSLGQGPEFLIYFQGTGAADDSGLPNDRFFAVRPEGSVSTLKIQRTERGDSAVYLCASSSIGAGGPSRGTQYFGPGTRLTVL.

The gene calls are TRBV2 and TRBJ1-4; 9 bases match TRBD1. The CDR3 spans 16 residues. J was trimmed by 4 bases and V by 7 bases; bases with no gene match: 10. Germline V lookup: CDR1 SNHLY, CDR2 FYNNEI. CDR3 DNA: TGTGCCAGCAATACAGGGGGCGGGCAATATAATGAAAAACTGTTTTTT. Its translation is CASNTGGGQYNEKLFF.

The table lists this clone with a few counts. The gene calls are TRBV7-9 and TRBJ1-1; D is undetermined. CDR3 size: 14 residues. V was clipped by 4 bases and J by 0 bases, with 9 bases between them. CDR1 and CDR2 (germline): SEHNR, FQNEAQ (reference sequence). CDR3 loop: CASSSRNLNTEAFF. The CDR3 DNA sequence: TGTGCCAGCAGCTCCAGGAATTTGAACACTGAAGCTTTCTTT.

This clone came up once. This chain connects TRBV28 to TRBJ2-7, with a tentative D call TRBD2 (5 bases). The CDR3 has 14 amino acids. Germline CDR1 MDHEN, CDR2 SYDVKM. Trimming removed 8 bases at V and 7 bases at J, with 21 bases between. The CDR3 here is CASGSATTRGEQYF. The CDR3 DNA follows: TGTGCCAGCGGTTCCGCTACAACCCGGGGAGAGCAGTACTTC.

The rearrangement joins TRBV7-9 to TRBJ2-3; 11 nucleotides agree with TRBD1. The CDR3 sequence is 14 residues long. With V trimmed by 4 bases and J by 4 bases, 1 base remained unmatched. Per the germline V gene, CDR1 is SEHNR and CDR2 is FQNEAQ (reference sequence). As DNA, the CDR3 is TGTGCCAGCAGCTCGGGACAGGGGGCAGATACGCAGTATTTT. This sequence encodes CASSSGQGADTQYF.

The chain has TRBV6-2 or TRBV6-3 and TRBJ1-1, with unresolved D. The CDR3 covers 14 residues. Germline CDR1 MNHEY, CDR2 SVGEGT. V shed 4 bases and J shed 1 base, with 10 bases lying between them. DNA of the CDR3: TGTGCCAGCAGTTTCCACGGGAGGAACACTGAAGCTTTCTTT. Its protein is CASSFHGRNTEAFF.

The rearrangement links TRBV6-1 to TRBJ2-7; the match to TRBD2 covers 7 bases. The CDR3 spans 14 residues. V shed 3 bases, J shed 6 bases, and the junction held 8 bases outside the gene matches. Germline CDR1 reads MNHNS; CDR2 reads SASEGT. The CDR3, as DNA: TGTGCCAGCAGTGACATTGGACTAGTGGGCGAGCAGTACTTC. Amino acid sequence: CASSDIGLVGEQYF.

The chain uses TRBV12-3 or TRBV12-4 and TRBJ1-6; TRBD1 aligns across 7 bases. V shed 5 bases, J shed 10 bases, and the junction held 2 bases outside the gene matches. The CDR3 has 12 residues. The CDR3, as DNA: TGTGCCAGCAGTGACAGGGTGTCACCCCTCCACTTT. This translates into CASSDRVSPLHF.

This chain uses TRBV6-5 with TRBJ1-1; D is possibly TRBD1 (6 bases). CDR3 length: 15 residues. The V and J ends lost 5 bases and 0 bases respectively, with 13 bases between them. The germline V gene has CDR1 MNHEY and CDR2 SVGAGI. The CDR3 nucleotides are TGTGCCAGCAGTAGCCGGACAGACATGAACACTGAAGCTTTCTTT. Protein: CASSSRTDMNTEAFF.

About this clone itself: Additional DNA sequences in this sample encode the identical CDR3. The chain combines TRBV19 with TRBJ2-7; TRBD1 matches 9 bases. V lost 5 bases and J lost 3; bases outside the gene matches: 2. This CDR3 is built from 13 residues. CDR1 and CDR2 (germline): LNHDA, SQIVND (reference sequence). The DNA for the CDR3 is TGTGCCAGTAGTTTGGGACAGGGCTACGAGCAGTACTTC. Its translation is CASSLGQGYEQYF. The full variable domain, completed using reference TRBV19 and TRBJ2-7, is DGGITQSPKYLFRKEGQNVTLSCEQNLNHDAMYWYRQDPGQGLRLIYYSQIVNDFQKGDIAEGYSVSREKKESFPLTVTSAQKNPTAFYLCASSLGQGYEQYFGPGTRLTVT.

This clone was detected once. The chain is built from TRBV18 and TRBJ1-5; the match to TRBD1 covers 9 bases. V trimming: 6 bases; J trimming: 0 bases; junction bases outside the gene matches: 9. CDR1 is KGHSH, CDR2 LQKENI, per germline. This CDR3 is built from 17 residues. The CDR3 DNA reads TGTGCCAGCTCCCTGATTCCGGGACAGGGTAGCAATCAGCCCCAGCATTTT. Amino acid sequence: CASSLIPGQGSNQPQHF.

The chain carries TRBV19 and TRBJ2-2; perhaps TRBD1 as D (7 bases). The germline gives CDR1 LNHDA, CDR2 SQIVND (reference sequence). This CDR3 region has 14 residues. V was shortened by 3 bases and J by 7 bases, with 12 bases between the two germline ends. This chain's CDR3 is CASSIGGGFGELFF. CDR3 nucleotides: TGTGCCAGTAGTATCGGAGGGGGCTTCGGGGAGCTGTTTTTT. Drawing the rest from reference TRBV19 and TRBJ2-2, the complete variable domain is DGGITQSPKYLFRKEGQNVTLSCEQNLNHDAMYWYRQDPGQGLRLIYYSQIVNDFQKGDIAEGYSVSREKKESFPLTVTSAQKNPTAFYLCASSIGGGFGELFFGEGSRLTVL.

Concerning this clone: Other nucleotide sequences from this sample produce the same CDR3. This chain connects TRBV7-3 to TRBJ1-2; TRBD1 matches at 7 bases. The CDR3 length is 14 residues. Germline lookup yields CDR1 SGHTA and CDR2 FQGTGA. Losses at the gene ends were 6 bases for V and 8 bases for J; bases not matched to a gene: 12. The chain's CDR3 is CASRDNGAGGGYTF. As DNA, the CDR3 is TGTGCCAGCAGAGATAATGGGGCAGGGGGGGGCTACACCTTC.

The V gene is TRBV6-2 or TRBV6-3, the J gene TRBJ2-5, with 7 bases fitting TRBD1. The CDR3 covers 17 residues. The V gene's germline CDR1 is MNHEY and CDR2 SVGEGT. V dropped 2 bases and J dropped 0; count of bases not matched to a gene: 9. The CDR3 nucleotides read TGTGCCAGCAGTTACAATCGAGACAGGGTGTACCAAGAGACCCAGTACTTC. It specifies CASSYNRDRVYQETQYF.